Listed below are T cell receptor beta chains from one sample, sequenced in a study of cytomegalovirus exposure and HLA in healthy donors. Using immunoSEQ multiplex PCR, the repertoire was profiled, and TCRdb retains in-frame clones only, with some absent. Among tens of thousands of clones listed, around 69% were seen once. Sequencing was performed on PBMCs. The receptors were gathered from a man between 25 and 39 years old in good health and CMV-seronegative. Both conserved end residues are part of each CDR3. Each record gives: clone size, V gene, D gene, J gene, CDR3 DNA, CDR3 protein. D genes are given only for firm matches. A clone size is listed for some rows: how often the clone was seen (once, few, many), or a class if it is expanded.

-	TRBV7-9	TRBD1	TRBJ1-1	TGTGCCAGCAGCACAGGACAGGGAGAGAACACTGAAGCTTTCTTT	CASSTGQGENTEAFF
-	TRBV6-5	TRBD1	TRBJ2-7	TGTGCCAGCAGTCCTCAAGGGACAGGGGGCTACGAGCAGTACTTC	CASSPQGTGGYEQYF
-	TRBV10-3	TRBD2	TRBJ2-3	TGTGCCATCCGGGTAGCGGGGGGGCTTCGTAGCACAGATACGCAGTATTTT	CAIRVAGGLRSTDTQYF
once	TRBV14	TRBD2	TRBJ2-1	TGTGCCAGCAGCCACTTACCGGGACTAGCGGGGGCGAGCTCCTACAATGAGCAGTTCTTC	CASSHLPGLAGASSYNEQFF
-	TRBV7-2	TRBD2	TRBJ2-7	TGTGCCAGCAGCTCCGGTGGGGGGGACGCCTACGAGCAGTACTTC	CASSSGGGDAYEQYF
-	TRBV5-1	-	TRBJ2-7	TGCGCCAGCAGCCCCGGTGGGGGAGGCTACGAGCAGTACTTC	CASSPGGGGYEQYF
-	TRBV28	-	TRBJ2-3	TGTGCCAGCAACAAGAGGACAGATACGCAGTATTTT	CASNKRTDTQYF
few	TRBV28	-	TRBJ1-5	TGTGCCAGCGGGGATCAGGGTGGCAATCAGCCCCAGCATTTT	CASGDQGGNQPQHF
-	TRBV18	TRBD1	TRBJ2-5	TGTGCCAGCTCACTCGGACAGGACCAAGAGACCCAGTACTTC	CASSLGQDQETQYF
-	TRBV7-9	TRBD2	TRBJ2-1	TGTTCCAGCAGCTTAGCGCTAGCGGGGGCCAGGTTGAATGAGCAGTTCTTC	CSSSLALAGARLNEQFF
-	TRBV28	-	TRBJ2-7	TGTGCCAGTGGAGGGGCGTTCTCCTACGAGCAGTACTTC	CASGGAFSYEQYF
-	TRBV7-2	TRBD2	TRBJ2-3	TGTGCCAGCAGCTTCTCCCCTTCCCAGCGGGAGGGGGATACGCAGTATTTT	CASSFSPSQREGDTQYF
-	TRBV27	TRBD2	TRBJ2-7	TGTGCCACCAAAAGGGGACTTACATGGGGGGGCTACGAGCAGTACTTC	CATKRGLTWGGYEQYF
-	TRBV6-1	TRBD2	TRBJ2-1	TGTGCCAGCACCCTAGCGGGGGGTAATGAGCAGTTCTTC	CASTLAGGNEQFF
-	TRBV9	TRBD1	TRBJ1-2	TGTGCCAGCAGCCTTATTGGGACAGCTAACTATGGCTACACCTTC	CASSLIGTANYGYTF
-	TRBV27	TRBD1	TRBJ1-5	TGTGCCAGCAGTTTATTGGGGACAGGGAAACAGCCCCAGCATTTT	CASSLLGTGKQPQHF
-	TRBV4-1	-	TRBJ1-5	TGCGCCAGCAGCCAGGAGGGTCTGGGAGGGGGTCAGCCCCAGCATTTT	CASSQEGLGGGQPQHF
-	TRBV4-1	TRBD1	TRBJ1-1	TGCGCCAGCAGTCGGGGGACAGGGATGAACACTGAAGCTTTCTTT	CASSRGTGMNTEAFF
few	TRBV30	TRBD1	TRBJ1-2	TGTGCCTGGTTGGGACAGGGAAGGCCCGAGGGCTATGGCTACACCTTC	CAWLGQGRPEGYGYTF
-	TRBV6-1	TRBD1	TRBJ1-2	TGTGCCAGCAGTGGCAGGGGGCTTAACTATGGCTACACCTTC	CASSGRGLNYGYTF
few	TRBV7-7	-	TRBJ2-7	TGTGCTAGCAGTCCCCAGGGTGCCTACGAGCAGTACTTC	CASSPQGAYEQYF
-	TRBV5-1	-	TRBJ2-7	TGCGCCAGCAGCTGGCGGGGTTCCGAGCAGTACTTC	CASSWRGSEQYF
-	TRBV5-1	TRBD2	TRBJ2-1	TGCGCCAGCAGCTTAGTGCTAGCGGGGGGGATATACAATGAGCAGTTCTTC	CASSLVLAGGIYNEQFF
-	TRBV7-3	TRBD1	TRBJ2-6	TGTGCCAGCAGCTTAGGGTCCAGGGGGTCGGGGGCCAACGTCCTGACTTTC	CASSLGSRGSGANVLTF
few	TRBV7-9	-	TRBJ1-2	TGTGCCAGCAGCTTTTGGGGAGGGGATACGGGAGGCTACACCTTC	CASSFWGGDTGGYTF
-	TRBV7-3	TRBD2	TRBJ2-1	TGTGCCAGCAGCCCTACTAGAAGGGGACTAGCCTACAATGAGCAGTTCTTC	CASSPTRRGLAYNEQFF
-	TRBV10-3	-	TRBJ2-1	TGTGCCACCGCTACTAGGCTCAACAATGAGCAGTTCTTC	CATATRLNNEQFF
-	TRBV29-1	-	TRBJ2-7	TGCAGCGTTAAAACGACAAGGCACCTCTACGAGCAGTACTTC	CSVKTTRHLYEQYF
-	TRBV6-4	TRBD1	TRBJ2-3	TGTGCCAGCAGTGACCGGGGACAGGGAAGCACAGATATGCAGTATTTT	CASSDRGQGSTDMQYF
-	TRBV19	-	TRBJ1-1	TGTGCCAGTAGTATAGCCGGGAGCGTGACTGAAGCTTTCTTT	CASSIAGSVTEAFF
-	TRBV10-1	TRBD2	TRBJ2-3	TGCGCCAGCAGTTTCTCGACTAGCGGGAGAACAGATACGCAGTATTTT	CASSFSTSGRTDTQYF
-	TRBV28	TRBD2	TRBJ2-7	TGTGCCAGCAGTTTTTATCGGGCGGGAGGCCTGGGGGAGCAGTACTTC	CASSFYRAGGLGEQYF
-	TRBV5-1	-	TRBJ2-1	TGCGCCAGCAGCTTTGGGGCTAGCGTCGGCGATGAGCAGTTCTTC	CASSFGASVGDEQFF
-	TRBV21-1	-	TRBJ2-1	TGTGCCAGCAGCAGCCGCGTATTAGTGGACAATGAGCAGTTCTTC	CASSSRVLVDNEQFF
-	TRBV9	-	TRBJ2-7	TGTGCCAGCAGCCCACGCCAGGGGACCTACGAGCAGTACTTC	CASSPRQGTYEQYF
-	TRBV15	TRBD2	TRBJ2-1	TGTGCCACCAGCAGAGGGACTAGCGGGGATAGGAATGAGCAGTTCTTC	CATSRGTSGDRNEQFF
-	TRBV7-2	TRBD1	TRBJ1-2	TGTGCCAGCAGCCTGAGCCGGGACAGCATTCGGGGCTACACCTTC	CASSLSRDSIRGYTF
-	TRBV5-6	TRBD1	TRBJ1-2	TGTGCCAGCAGCTTGAACAGGGGGTCAGATGGCTACACCTTC	CASSLNRGSDGYTF
-	TRBV5-4	TRBD1	TRBJ2-7	TGTGCCAGCAGCTGGGGACAGGGTGACTACGAGCAGTACTTC	CASSWGQGDYEQYF
-	TRBV11-3	-	TRBJ2-3	TGTGCCAGCAGCATAGGAAAACAGGGATTGGGGGTCACAGATACGCAGTATTTT	CASSIGKQGLGVTDTQYF
-	TRBV2	-	TRBJ2-5	TGTGCCAGCAGTGTGCGGAACGGAGAGACCCAGTACTTC	CASSVRNGETQYF
few	TRBV6-6	TRBD2	TRBJ2-1	TGTGCCAGCAGTCCCCCGGGGGGAGTAGGTAATGAGCAGTTCTTC	CASSPPGGVGNEQFF
-	TRBV30	TRBD1	TRBJ1-4	TGTGCCTGGAGTGTTCGCCTGGGACAGGGCGGCGAAAAACTGTTTTTT	CAWSVRLGQGGEKLFF
once	TRBV19	-	TRBJ2-7	TGTGCCAGTAGTACACGACAGGTGACCTACGAGCAGTACTTC	CASSTRQVTYEQYF
few	TRBV7-9	-	TRBJ1-1	TGTGCCAGCGGGCTATTATCTTATAACACTGAAGCTTTCTTT	CASGLLSYNTEAFF
once	TRBV6-6	TRBD2	TRBJ2-1	TGTGCCAGCAGTTACTCGGTGGGGACTAGTTTCAATGAGCAGTTCTTC	CASSYSVGTSFNEQFF
-	TRBV19	-	TRBJ1-2	TGTGCCAGTAGTATAGGGGGACTTACTACCCCAGGCTACACCTTC	CASSIGGLTTPGYTF
-	TRBV7-8	-	TRBJ1-5	TGTGCCAGCAGCTCGCGGGACTTATTTAGCAATCAGCCCCAGCATTTT	CASSSRDLFSNQPQHF
-	TRBV5-1	TRBD2	TRBJ2-1	TGCGCCAGCAGCTCCGATAGCGGGGGGAGAAATGAGCAGTTCTTC	CASSSDSGGRNEQFF
-	TRBV5-4	-	TRBJ2-5	TGTGCCAGCAGCAGTCTACTCCAAGAGACCCAGTACTTC	CASSSLLQETQYF
few	TRBV6-6	-	TRBJ2-7	TGTGCCAGCAGTTTTGCGCCCGAGTACGAGCAGTACTTC	CASSFAPEYEQYF
-	TRBV19	TRBD2	TRBJ2-5	TGTGCCAGTAGCCCCGGGAGGAGGGAGACCCAGTACTTC	CASSPGRRETQYF